The 20 T cell receptor beta chains below were found in one sample sequenced in a study of beta chain features in type 1 diabetes. Sequencing targeted expressed TCRB transcripts, as all isolated RNA had been reverse transcribed. The method was immunoSEQ multiplex PCR; TCRdb's version includes in-frame clones alone and lacks a portion of them. The data contain roughly 45,000 clones, roughly 50% of them singletons. Sequenced sample: stem cell memory CD4+ T cells from blood. These receptors all come from a woman in her twenties or thirties in good health.

The chain links TRBV5-4 to TRBJ2-7; maybe TRBD1 (6 bases). V dropped 0 bases and J dropped 3 bases, with 16 bases sitting between them. CDR1 and CDR2 (germline): SGHNT, YYREEE (reference sequence). The CDR3 loop spans 16 amino acids. CDR3: CASSLEGDRSIYEQYF. Written as DNA, the CDR3 is TGTGCCAGCAGCTTGGAGGGCGACAGGAGCATCTACGAGCAGTACTTC.

The genes are TRBV19 and TRBJ2-1; 15 positions match TRBD2. The V and J ends lost 6 bases and 0 bases, in that order; junction bases with no gene match: 3. Germline V gives CDR1 LNHDA, CDR2 SQIVND (reference sequence). This CDR3 is built from 17 residues. The CDR3 nucleotides read TGTGCCAGTAGCAGGGGACTAGCGGGAGGCTCCTACAATGAGCAGTTCTTC. Its protein product is CASSRGLAGGSYNEQFF.

This clone has just a few counts. The genes are TRBV7-2 and TRBJ1-1, with TRBD1 as a possible D gene (6 bases). Germline V gene data show CDR1 as SGHTA and CDR2 as FQGNSA. This CDR3 spans 16 amino acids. Trimming stripped 1 base from V and 1 base from J, with 13 bases between. The CDR3 spells CASSLVGAPRNTEAFF. DNA of the CDR3: TGTGCCAGCAGCTTAGTGGGGGCGCCGAGGAACACTGAAGCTTTCTTT.

The genes are TRBV5-6 and TRBJ2-7, with a weak D call TRBD1 (5 bases). The CDR3 length is 13 residues. Germline V lookup: CDR1 SGHDT, CDR2 YYEEEE. V lost 1 base and J 2 bases, leaving 7 bases between the germline ends. The CDR3, as DNA: TGTGCCAGCAGCTTGCAGGGAACCTACGAGCAGTACTTC. Translating gives CASSLQGTYEQYF.

V usage is TRBV4-3 and J usage is TRBJ2-7; the match to TRBD2 covers 11 bases. The CDR3 is 15 residues long. Germline loops: CDR1 LGHNA, CDR2 YSLEER. Unmatched junction bases numbered 8, after V lost 3 bases and J lost 7 bases. CDR3 DNA sequence: TGCGCCAGCAGCCAGCAACTAGCGGGAGCACGAGAGCAGTACTTC. Its protein product is CASSQQLAGAREQYF.

The gene calls are TRBV7-2 and TRBJ2-7; the D gene is possibly TRBD1 (5 bases). This CDR3 comprises 12 residues. V dropped 5 bases and J dropped 4 bases, with 9 bases sitting between them. Germline CDR1 reads SGHTA; CDR2 reads FQGNSA. The CDR3 here is CASSPQEYEQYF. The CDR3 DNA follows: TGTGCCAGCAGCCCACAGGAGTACGAGCAGTACTTC.

The rearrangement links TRBV7-2 to TRBJ2-3, with TRBD2 identical over 7 bases. Germline CDR1 SGHTA, CDR2 FQGNSA. Germline trimming cut 5 bases from V and 1 base from J; bases unmatched to any gene: 6. This CDR3 has 15 amino acids. The CDR3 loop is CASSTRLAGTDTQYF. CDR3 coding DNA: TGTGCCAGCAGCACTCGGCTAGCGGGCACAGATACGCAGTATTTT.

This chain joins TRBV27 and TRBJ2-7, with a possible D match to TRBD1 (6 bases). V gave up 2 bases and J gave up 0 bases, with 11 bases separating them. CDR3 length: 15 residues. Per the germline V gene, CDR1 is MNHEY and CDR2 is SMNVEV (reference sequence). This chain's CDR3 is CASSLPGQISYEQYF. The CDR3, as DNA: TGTGCCAGCAGTTTACCCGGACAGATCTCCTACGAGCAGTACTTC.

The chain couples TRBV7-9 to TRBJ2-2, with D unclear. This CDR3 is built from 15 residues. The germline V gene encodes CDR1 SEHNR and CDR2 FQNEAQ (reference sequence). With 1 base removed from V and 0 bases from J, the gap between germline ends came to 6 bases. The CDR3 bases are TGTGCCAGCAGCTTAGGCTCTACGAACACCGGGGAGCTGTTTTTT. Its protein product is CASSLGSTNTGELFF.

The V and J genes are TRBV20-1 and TRBJ1-2, with D perhaps TRBD1 (6 bases). Germline-derived CDR1 and CDR2 are DFQATT and SNEGSKA (reference sequence). The CDR3 totals 11 residues. The CDR3 sequence: CSPGQNYGYTF. The CDR3 nucleotides are TGCAGCCCCGGACAGAACTATGGCTACACCTTC.

The sample holds a few counts of this clone. J is TRBJ2-5 and V is TRBV2; 12 bases fit TRBD2. Germline CDR1 is SNHLY and CDR2 is FYNNEI. The V and J ends lost 6 bases and 2 bases, in that order; junction bases with no gene match: 1. This CDR3 has 14 residues. CDR3 region: CASRTSGSQETQYF. Here the CDR3 DNA reads TGTGCCAGCAGGACTAGCGGGAGTCAAGAGACCCAGTACTTC.

The rearrangement uses TRBV18 and TRBJ2-7, with D unclear. V gave up 3 bases and J gave up 6 bases, with 9 bases separating them. CDR3 length: 12 residues. The germline V gene encodes CDR1 KGHSH and CDR2 LQKENI. The CDR3 spells CASSPGHGEQYF. The CDR3 DNA is TGTGCCAGCTCACCTGGCCATGGCGAGCAGTACTTC.

The chain joins TRBV27 to TRBJ2-5, with TRBD2 matching over 9 bases. There are 16 residues in the CDR3. The germline V gene has CDR1 MNHEY and CDR2 SMNVEV (reference sequence). Trimming removed 0 bases from V and 7 bases from J; junction bases left unmatched: 9. The CDR3 is CASSLSPSGVLGTQYF. The DNA for the CDR3 is TGTGCCAGCAGTTTATCCCCTAGCGGGGTACTAGGGACCCAGTACTTC.

The chain uses TRBV5-4 and TRBJ2-7; D uncertain. CDR1 is SGHNT, CDR2 YYREEE, per germline (reference sequence). Trimming pared 1 base from V and 1 base from J, leaving 12 bases between. The CDR3 runs to 15 residues. As DNA, the CDR3 is TGTGCCAGCAGCTTGAGGCAGGCCCTTTCCTACGAGCAGTACTTC. Translated: CASSLRQALSYEQYF. Filled out from reference TRBV5-4 and TRBJ2-7, the complete variable domain reads ETGVTQSPTHLIKTRGQQVTLRCSSQSGHNTVSWYQQALGQGPQFIFQYYREEENGRGNFPPRFSGLQFPNYSSELNVNALELDDSALYLCASSLRQALSYEQYFGPGTRLTVT.

The chain couples TRBV29-1 to TRBJ2-1; 7 bases are shared with TRBD1. The length of the CDR3 is 19 residues. CDR1 is SQVTM, CDR2 ANQGSEA, per germline. V dropped 1 base and J dropped 0; count of bases not matched to a gene: 15. CDR3 protein: CSVEGEGASHLNSYNEQFF. For the CDR3, the DNA is TGCAGCGTTGAAGGCGAGGGGGCGAGCCACCTCAACTCCTACAATGAGCAGTTCTTC.

This clone came up a few times. The rearrangement joins TRBV7-2 to TRBJ2-2; D remains unclear. The CDR3 has 14 residues. Germline assignment: CDR1 SGHTA and CDR2 FQGNSA. Trimming removed 5 bases from V and 3 bases from J, with 10 bases in between. CDR3 protein: CASSTSPDTGELFF. DNA for the CDR3: TGTGCCAGCAGCACGAGCCCTGACACCGGGGAGCTGTTTTTT.

The V and J genes are TRBV7-3 and TRBJ2-3, with TRBD2 identical over 9 bases. Germline CDR1 is SGHTA and CDR2 is FQGTGA. J lost 3 bases, V lost 5 bases, and 21 bases had no gene match. The CDR3 contains 20 residues. CDR3 region: CASSPRTREVAGAGTDTQYF. The DNA for the CDR3 is TGTGCCAGCAGCCCAAGGACCCGGGAGGTAGCGGGAGCTGGAACAGATACGCAGTATTTT.

In its sample, this clone was seen a few times. V gene TRBV2 combines with J gene TRBJ2-5, with TRBD2 matching over 9 bases. V trimming: 1 base; J trimming: 4 bases; junction bases outside the gene matches: 7. CDR1 and CDR2 (germline): SNHLY, FYNNEI. This CDR3 region has 16 residues. The CDR3 DNA follows: TGTGCCAGCAGTGAAGAAAGAGCGGGAGGCGGAGAGACCCAGTACTTC. Amino acid sequence: CASSEERAGGGETQYF. Full variable domain (rest looked up from reference TRBV2 and TRBJ2-5): EPEVTQTPSHQVTQMGQEVILRCVPISNHLYFYWYRQILGQKVEFLVSFYNNEISEKSEIFDDQFSVERPDGSNFTLKIRSTKLEDSAMYFCASSEERAGGGETQYFGPGTRLLVL.

CDR3 nucleotides: TGTGCCAGCAGCTTGGGACTAGCGGGAGTCAGGGAGCTGTTTTTT. This encodes CASSLGLAGVRELFF. V gene TRBV7-2 combines with J gene TRBJ2-2; TRBD2 matches 14 bases. V was pared by 3 bases and J by 9 bases, with 3 bases of the junction left unmatched. The CDR3 contains 15 residues. Germline values: CDR1 SGHTA, CDR2 FQGNSA.

This clone has more than one count but fewer than ten. The V gene is TRBV19, the J gene TRBJ2-1; D not resolved. In germline, CDR1 is LNHDA, CDR2 SQIVND (reference sequence). This CDR3 region has 14 residues. The V and J ends lost 6 bases and 0 bases respectively, with 9 bases between them. CDR3 amino acids: CASRSRSSYNEQFF. CDR3 DNA sequence: TGTGCCAGTAGGTCCCGGAGCTCCTACAATGAGCAGTTCTTC.